The 28 T cell receptor beta chains below were found in one sample sequenced in a study of cytomegalovirus exposure and HLA in healthy donors (dated by TCRdb to 2016 to 2017). Library preparation used the immunoSEQ multiplex PCR assay. For the multiplex PCR, a mixture combining 60 forward primers for TCR Vbeta segments and 13 reverse primers for TCR Jbeta segments was used. In its TCRdb copy, this immuneACCESS table keeps in-frame sequences only and misses some clones. Where compared with another copy, unresolved V genes explain less than half of these, and the others have no known cause. This sample lists roughly 200,000 clones; around 90% were detected once. Jointly, the top ten make up around 1% of the sample. The source material was PBMCs. Source of these receptors: a boy younger than 10 in good health and CMV-seronegative.

The V and J genes are TRBV6-6 and TRBJ1-5; 7 bases align to TRBD1. Trimming took 5 bases from V and 6 from J; bases not matched to a gene: 10. Germline CDR1 and CDR2: MNHNY and SVGAGI (reference sequence). The length of the CDR3 is 15 residues. The CDR3 coding sequence is TGTGCCAGCAGTCCGGGCAGGGGGGTGAGTCAGCCCCAGCATTTT. Translated: CASSPGRGVSQPQHF.

J is TRBJ2-1 and V is TRBV5-1; possibly TRBD1 for D (5 bases). This CDR3 has 15 residues. CDR1 and CDR2 (germline): SGHRS, YFSETQ. V dropped 0 bases and J dropped 2 bases, with 9 bases sitting between them. CDR3 nucleotides: TGCGCCAGCAGCTTGGCGGCAGGGCCCTACAATGAGCAGTTCTTC. As protein: CASSLAAGPYNEQFF.

CDR3 DNA: TGTGCCAGCAGCCCTAGCGGGAACTACGAGCAGTACTTC. It is translated as CASSPSGNYEQYF. V is TRBV5-4 and J is TRBJ2-7; 9 bases match TRBD2. CDR1 and CDR2 from the germline V gene are SGHNT and YYREEE (reference sequence). V lost 4 bases, J lost 3 bases, and 2 bases stayed unmatched. The CDR3 totals 13 residues.

The chain employs TRBV19 and TRBJ1-5; the D gene is possibly TRBD1 (5 bases). CDR3 length: 17 amino acids. Looked up from germline, CDR1 is LNHDA and CDR2 is SQIVND (reference sequence). V was cut by 0 bases and J by 1 base, with 13 bases left in between. The CDR3 loop is CASSIDRGRGSNQPQHF. The CDR3 nucleotides are TGTGCCAGTAGTATAGATCGGGGGAGGGGAAGCAATCAGCCCCAGCATTTT.

CDR3 sequence: CASSLGEDRQRGTDTQYF. CDR3 nucleotides: TGTGCCAGCAGCTTAGGAGAGGACAGGCAAAGGGGCACAGATACGCAGTATTTT. This sequence joins TRBV7-6 and TRBJ2-3, with 7 nucleotides matching TRBD1. In germline, CDR1 is SGHVS, CDR2 FNYEAQ. J gave up 1 base and V 1 base, and 11 bases lay outside the gene matches. The CDR3 is made up of 18 amino acids.

The V call is TRBV27, the J call TRBJ1-2, with TRBD1 identical over 11 bases. V was pared by 5 bases and J by 6 bases, with 5 bases of the junction left unmatched. There are 14 residues in the CDR3. Germline V lookup: CDR1 MNHEY, CDR2 SMNVEV (reference sequence). The CDR3 loop is CASSLGQGANGYTF. The CDR3 DNA is TGTGCCAGCAGTCTCGGACAGGGGGCCAATGGCTACACCTTC.

The chain recombines TRBV5-1 with TRBJ2-7, with a tentative D call TRBD2 (5 bases). V gave up 0 bases and J gave up 2 bases, with 9 bases separating them. Germline values: CDR1 SGHRS, CDR2 YFSETQ. CDR3 length: 14 residues. CDR3 loop: CASSLVPEAYEQYF. In DNA, the CDR3 is TGCGCCAGCAGCTTGGTTCCGGAGGCCTACGAGCAGTACTTC.

The chain links TRBV30 to TRBJ2-7; tentative D call: TRBD2 (6 bases). Germline V gene data show CDR1 as GTSNPN and CDR2 as SVGIG (reference sequence). Trimming took off 0 bases at V and 3 bases at J, with 12 bases between the two ends. The CDR3 runs 14 residues. The CDR3 protein is CAWSVGDSIYEQYF. The CDR3 region has the DNA TGTGCCTGGAGTGTAGGGGACTCGATCTACGAGCAGTACTTC.

A few counts support this clone. The rearrangement joins TRBV5-1 to TRBJ1-3; tentatively, D is TRBD1 (6 bases). The CDR3 extends over 17 amino acids. Germline-derived CDR1 and CDR2 are SGHRS and YFSETQ. The V and J ends lost 0 bases and 2 bases respectively, with 15 bases between them. The CDR3 loop is CASSLDWQGRAGNTIYF. CDR3 nucleotide sequence: TGCGCCAGCAGCTTGGATTGGCAGGGGAGAGCTGGAAACACCATATATTTT. Full variable domain (rest looked up from reference TRBV5-1 and TRBJ1-3): KAGVTQTPRYLIKTRGQQVTLSCSPISGHRSVSWYQQTPGQGLQFLFEYFSETQRNKGNFPGRFSGRQFSNSRSEMNVSTLELGDSALYLCASSLDWQGRAGNTIYFGEGSWLTVV.

CDR3 region: CASSPKVQGIGVTGELFF. CDR3 in DNA: TGTGCCAGCAGCCCGAAGGTCCAGGGGATCGGTGTGACCGGGGAGCTGTTTTTT. The gene calls are TRBV7-6 and TRBJ2-2; a weak D match, TRBD1 (6 bases). V was clipped by 5 bases and J by 5 bases, with 24 bases between them. The CDR3 is 18 amino acids. The germline gives CDR1 SGHVS, CDR2 FNYEAQ.

Only a few counts were recorded for this clone. This chain uses TRBV6-5 with TRBJ2-1; a possible D gene is TRBD1 (5 bases). Germline values: CDR1 MNHEY, CDR2 SVGAGI. The CDR3 has 12 amino acids. V lost 2 bases and J lost 8, with 7 bases in between. CDR3 amino acids: CASSYMGHEQFF. The CDR3 bases are TGTGCCAGCAGTTACATGGGGCATGAGCAGTTCTTC.

The J gene is TRBJ2-7, the V gene TRBV27; 7 nucleotides match TRBD1. From germline, CDR1 is MNHEY and CDR2 SMNVEV (reference sequence). V shed 3 bases, J shed 4 bases, and the junction held 6 bases outside the gene matches. The CDR3 has 14 amino acids. The CDR3 loop is CASSFPDRVYEQYF. The CDR3 bases are TGTGCCAGCAGTTTTCCAGACAGGGTGTACGAGCAGTACTTC.

This chain links TRBV18 with TRBJ2-7; 9 nucleotides align to TRBD2. V was clipped by 1 base and J by 4 bases; unmatched bases: 11. This CDR3 region has 17 residues. Germline V lookup: CDR1 KGHSH, CDR2 LQKENI. The CDR3 DNA sequence: TGTGCCAGCTCACCACTAGCGGGGGATCGACTAAAATACGAGCAGTACTTC. Residues: CASSPLAGDRLKYEQYF.

Turning to this clone: Other DNA sequences in this specimen translate into the identical CDR3. The V and J genes are TRBV7-9 and TRBJ2-7, with D perhaps TRBD2 (6 bases). The V end lost 4 bases, the J end lost 4 bases, and 14 bases lay between the germline ends. The CDR3 has 14 amino acids. In germline, CDR1 is SEHNR, CDR2 FQNEAQ (reference sequence). This CDR3 is CASSSGTGEYEQYF. CDR3 DNA: TGTGCCAGCAGCTCCGGGACGGGGGAATACGAGCAGTACTTC.

The chain links TRBV30 to TRBJ1-4, with 10 bases matching TRBD1. CDR3 length: 14 amino acids. The V segment lost 0 bases and the J segment 8 bases; nucleotides outside the gene matches: 3. The germline V gene encodes CDR1 GTSNPN and CDR2 SVGIG (reference sequence). In nucleotides, the CDR3 is TGTGCCTGGAGTGTTGGGACAGGGGAAGAAAAACTGTTTTTT. This gives the protein CAWSVGTGEEKLFF. Full variable domain (outside the CDR3, taken from reference TRBV30 and TRBJ1-4): SQTIHQWPATLVQPVGSPLSLECTVEGTSNPNLYWYRQAAGRGLQLLFYSVGIGQISSEVPQNLSASRPQDRQFILSSKKLLLSDSGFYLCAWSVGTGEEKLFFGSGTQLSVL.

The sample holds one count of this clone. This sequence joins TRBV6-6 and TRBJ2-1; D might be TRBD2 (5 bases). This CDR3 has 16 amino acids. V dropped 2 bases and J dropped 0 bases, with 11 bases sitting between them. Germline CDR1 reads MNHNY; CDR2 reads SVGAGI (reference sequence). In DNA form, the CDR3 reads TGTGCCAGCAGTTACAGGGCGGGTTACTCCTACAATGAGCAGTTCTTC. Translating gives CASSYRAGYSYNEQFF.

The rearrangement uses TRBV6-1 and TRBJ2-1, with a tentative D call TRBD1 (6 bases). The CDR3 has 15 amino acids. V lost 6 bases to trimming and J lost 5 bases, with 17 bases between them. CDR1 is MNHNS, CDR2 SASEGT, per germline. The CDR3 coding sequence is TGTGCCAGCAGCCCCATCCGGACAGCGAACAATGAGCAGTTCTTC. Its protein is CASSPIRTANNEQFF.

The V gene is TRBV29-1, the J gene TRBJ1-2; 12 nucleotides match TRBD1. Germline-derived CDR1 and CDR2 are SQVTM and ANQGSEA. This CDR3 spans 14 amino acids. The ends lost 4 bases at V and 5 bases at J; junction bases unmatched: 5. CDR3 coding DNA: TGCAGCGTTGTCCGGGACAGGGGGCTTTATGGCTACACCTTC. Its protein product is CSVVRDRGLYGYTF.

The chain is built from TRBV5-6 and TRBJ2-1, with 16 bases lining up with TRBD2. The CDR3 has 17 residues. Germline CDR1 SGHDT, CDR2 YYEEEE. V lost 3 bases, J lost 4 bases, and 4 bases stayed unmatched. Written as DNA, the CDR3 is TGTGCCAGCAGCTCGGGACTAGCGGGGGGGCGGTACAATGAGCAGTTCTTC. It specifies CASSSGLAGGRYNEQFF.

V gene TRBV10-1 combines with J gene TRBJ2-1; tentatively, D is TRBD1 (6 bases). Trimming shortened V by 1 base and J by 7 bases, and 20 bases separated the two germline ends. CDR1 and CDR2 (germline): WNHNN, SYGVQD (reference sequence). The CDR3 has 17 residues. CDR3 nucleotide sequence: TGCGCCAGCAGTGAGTGCGAGACAGGTTTTTTCGGTAATGAGCAGTTCTTC. It translates to CASSECETGFFGNEQFF.

CDR3 nucleotide sequence: TGTGCCAGCAGTCGACCTAAGACTAACGATCCAATTTATAATGAGCAGTTCTTC. Amino acid sequence: CASSRPKTNDPIYNEQFF. The chain carries TRBV27 and TRBJ2-1; weak D call: TRBD2 (5 bases). CDR3 length: 18 amino acids. Germline CDR1 MNHEY, CDR2 SMNVEV (reference sequence). The V end lost 5 bases, the J end lost 7 bases, and 27 bases lay between the germline ends.

V is TRBV9 and J is TRBJ2-3, with 8 bases matching TRBD2. The length of the CDR3 is 18 residues. Germline V gene data show CDR1 as SGDLS and CDR2 as YYNGEE. The V and J ends lost 0 bases and 2 bases, in that order; junction bases with no gene match: 11. In DNA, the CDR3 is TGTGCCAGCAGCGTAGGTCCCGGGGGAGCGGGAGCCACAGATACGCAGTATTTT. Its translation: CASSVGPGGAGATDTQYF.

The chain joins TRBV2 to TRBJ1-4; 7 nucleotides agree with TRBD1. The CDR3 contains 16 residues. Germline trimming cut 6 bases from V and 2 bases from J; bases unmatched to any gene: 9. Per germline, CDR1 SNHLY and CDR2 FYNNEI. The CDR3 here is CASSVAPTGTNEKLFF. CDR3 nucleotides: TGTGCCAGCAGCGTAGCCCCGACAGGGACTAATGAAAAACTGTTTTTT.

CDR3 coding DNA: TGTGCCAGCAGCTTAGCGCTGAGGACTAGCGGGGGCAATGAGCAGTTCTTC. Translation: CASSLALRTSGGNEQFF. This chain links TRBV7-9 with TRBJ2-1; 13 positions agree with TRBD2. Unmatched junction bases numbered 5, after V lost 0 bases and J lost 6 bases. In germline, CDR1 is SEHNR, CDR2 FQNEAQ (reference sequence). The CDR3 is 17 residues long.

This chain joins TRBV7-9 and TRBJ1-6, with 9 positions matching TRBD1. Looked up from germline, CDR1 is SEHNR and CDR2 is FQNEAQ (reference sequence). Losses at the gene ends were 5 bases for V and 3 bases for J; bases not matched to a gene: 14. The CDR3 loop spans 19 amino acids. The CDR3 DNA sequence: TGTGCCAGCAGCGCCGGGACAGGGACCCCGAGCTTCTATAATTCACCCCTCCACTTT. Translating it yields CASSAGTGTPSFYNSPLHF.

This chain joins TRBV6-6 and TRBJ2-3; D remains ambiguous. CDR3 length: 12 amino acids. CDR1 and CDR2 (germline): MNHNY, SVGAGI (reference sequence). V gave up 8 bases and J gave up 5 bases, with 11 bases separating them. In nucleotides, the CDR3 is TGTGCCAGCTCCTTGGCAGGAGATACGCAGTATTTT. Translating gives CASSLAGDTQYF.

The chain recombines TRBV5-1 with TRBJ2-7; 7 bases agree with TRBD1. CDR1 is SGHRS and CDR2 is YFSETQ in the germline V gene. The CDR3 is made up of 15 amino acids. The J segment lost 3 bases and the V segment lost 8 bases, leaving 14 bases of the junction unmatched. CDR3 protein: CARTTGATDHYEQYF. The DNA of the CDR3 is TGCGCCAGGACAACAGGGGCTACAGACCACTACGAGCAGTACTTC.

The rearrangement joins TRBV6-1 to TRBJ1-1; D may be TRBD1 (6 bases). The CDR3 sequence is 15 residues long. Germline V lookup: CDR1 MNHNS, CDR2 SASEGT. With 6 bases removed from V and 4 bases from J, the gap between germline ends came to 18 bases. The DNA of the CDR3 is TGTGCCAGCAGGGGGGCATGGGGGACACGCACTGAAGCTTTCTTT. Translating gives CASRGAWGTRTEAFF.